This record covers a single TCR beta chain. Amplification of TCR beta used genomic DNA extracted from peripheral blood. The source of the sample is a study of T cell repertoires in aging, cancer and after chemotherapy. A mixed TRB-A/B primer pool amplified rearranged TRB by multiplex touch-down PCR. One entry per CDR3 protein results from TCRdb running MiXCR on the multiplex PCR reads. In the table there are roughly 6,300 distinct CDR3 sequences, roughly 31% of which are singletons. Per germline, CDR1 SGDLS and CDR2 YYNGEE. CDR3 size: 14 residues. Trimming took 3 bases from V and 10 from J, leaving 14 bases between them.

V usage is TRBV9 and J usage is TRBJ1-6, with D uncertain. This TCR was recovered from a human donor with a blood cancer. The donor label of this sample is uncertain. The specimen was blood. The CDR3 DNA is TGTGCCAGCAGCGCAGTGGCCCCTAGGTCACCCCTCCACTTT. It codes for CASSAVAPRSPLHF.